The 16 T cell receptor beta chains reported below all come from one sample, sequenced in a study of CD8 T cells in ankylosing spondylitis. The study's findings and limits: Characteristic, it appeared, of ankylosing spondylitis blood was a TCR beta motif of about eight highly homologous variants.

TCRdb used MiXCR to reprocess the 5' RACE reads, holding one entry per CDR3 protein. The profile covers 500,000 to 650,000 distinct CDR3 sequences, with less than 6% appearing a single time and approximately 3.5% taken by the ten largest. For these receptors, no antigen is known. Sequenced material: blood, either unsorted or a sorted T cell fraction (not recorded which). The source of these receptors is a male donor with ankylosing spondylitis.

This clonotype was counted at least ten times. V is TRBV29-1 and J is TRBJ2-7; TRBD2 matches 7 bases. This CDR3 spans 15 amino acids. J lost 0 bases, V lost 3 bases, and 8 bases had no gene match. Germline assignment: CDR1 SQVTM and CDR2 ANQGSEA. CDR3 sequence reads: CSVDGGGDSSYEQYF. In DNA form, the CDR3 reads TGCAGCGTTGATGGGGGGGGGGATTCCTCCTACGAGCAGTACTTC.

This clonotype was seen ten or more times. The chain uses TRBV6-1 and TRBJ2-3; 9 positions match TRBD2. Unmatched junction bases numbered 7, after V lost 6 bases and J lost 0 bases. There are 16 residues in the CDR3. Germline-derived CDR1 and CDR2 are MNHNS and SASEGT. This chain's CDR3 is CASSGVAGASTDTQYF. In nucleotides, the CDR3 is TGTGCCAGCAGCGGCGTAGCGGGAGCTAGCACAGATACGCAGTATTTT.

This clonotype was seen many times. CDR3 loop: CASSLGMAGGPNTEAFF. The CDR3 DNA reads TGCGCCAGCAGCTTGGGCATGGCAGGGGGCCCGAACACTGAAGCTTTCTTT. The V gene is TRBV5-1, the J gene TRBJ1-1; 8 bases match TRBD1. The CDR3 contains 17 residues. CDR1 is SGHRS, CDR2 YFSETQ, per germline. V shed 0 bases and J 1 base; nucleotides not matched to a gene: 8.

This clonotype was detected ten times or more. The chain recombines TRBV7-2 with TRBJ2-5; tentatively, D is TRBD2 (5 bases). V was clipped by 5 bases and J by 3 bases, with 13 bases between them. CDR3 length equals 14 residues. Germline V gives CDR1 SGHTA, CDR2 FQGNSA. The CDR3 loop is CASSLRGPEETQYF. The CDR3 DNA reads TGTGCCAGCAGCCTTCGGGGTCCCGAAGAGACCCAGTACTTC.

This chain uses TRBV20-1 with TRBJ2-2; the match to TRBD2 covers 11 bases. Trimming removed 1 base from V and 1 base from J; junction bases left unmatched: 11. Germline CDR1 is DFQATT and CDR2 is SNEGSKA (reference sequence). This CDR3 is 19 amino acids long. CDR3 sequence reads: CSARAGVAGGLWNTGELFF. The CDR3 DNA reads as TGCAGTGCTAGAGCAGGGGTAGCGGGAGGGTTATGGAACACCGGGGAGCTGTTTTTT.

This clonotype was observed at least ten times. V gene TRBV28 combines with J gene TRBJ1-2; D perhaps matches TRBD1 (6 bases). The CDR3 extends over 16 amino acids. Trimming left V 5 bases short and J 6 bases short, with 22 bases between. The V gene's germline CDR1 is MDHEN and CDR2 SYDVKM. The CDR3 nucleotides are TGTGCCAGCAGTGTCCTCGGGGGGGCGCAGAGTAATGGCTACACCTTC. It codes for CASSVLGGAQSNGYTF.

This clonotype was seen many times. The V call is TRBV20-1, the J call TRBJ2-3, with 9 bases identical to TRBD2. This CDR3 is 13 amino acids long. With V trimmed by 6 bases and J by 2 bases, 3 bases remained unmatched. Looked up from germline, CDR1 is DFQATT and CDR2 is SNEGSKA (reference sequence). This chain's CDR3 is CSAGLAFTDTQYF. The CDR3 DNA reads as TGCAGTGCGGGACTAGCCTTCACAGATACGCAGTATTTT.

This clonotype was observed at least ten times. This chain uses TRBV6-5 with TRBJ1-2; D is unclear. This CDR3 has 13 amino acids. Germline V gene lookup returns CDR1 MNHEY and CDR2 SVGAGI. Trimming took 2 bases from V and 4 from J, leaving 8 bases between them. The CDR3 is CASSYRAFYGYTF. The CDR3 nucleotides are TGTGCCAGCAGTTACAGGGCGTTCTATGGCTACACCTTC.

At least ten counts were recorded for this clonotype. This sequence joins TRBV21-1 and TRBJ2-7; TRBD2 was called by the table and not checked on the DNA. TRBV21-1 is recorded as a pseudogene. The CDR3 runs to 19 residues. Here the CDR3 DNA reads TGTGCCAGCAGCAAAGCGCACCGGACTAGCGGGAGGGTTAAATACGAGCAGTACTTC. Translating it yields CASSKAHRTSGRVKYEQYF.

This clonotype was observed many times. This sequence joins TRBV5-6 and TRBJ1-1; maybe TRBD1 (6 bases). This CDR3 region has 15 residues. CDR1 SGHDT and CDR2 YYEEEE come from the germline V gene. V shed 4 bases and J shed 7 bases, with 20 bases lying between them. CDR3 bases: TGTGCCAGCAGCCGATCGGACAGAGCTTCCCATGAAGCTTTCTTT. Residues: CASSRSDRASHEAFF.

This clonotype has ten or more counts. The V and J genes are TRBV5-1 and TRBJ2-1; 8 bases match TRBD1. The CDR3 has 16 amino acids. J lost 3 bases, V lost 0 bases, and 5 bases had no gene match. Germline V gene lookup returns CDR1 SGHRS and CDR2 YFSETQ. The DNA of the CDR3 is TGCGCCAGCAGCTTGGGCGCGGGACAGGTCTACAATGAGCAGTTCTTC. Translation: CASSLGAGQVYNEQFF.

V and J are TRBV27 and TRBJ2-3, with D possibly being TRBD2 (5 bases). The CDR3 has 14 amino acids. Trimming removed 9 bases from V and 4 bases from J, with 17 bases in between. From germline, CDR1 is MNHEY and CDR2 SMNVEV (reference sequence). CDR3 DNA sequence: TGTGCCAGTTCCCGCGGGCCCCACTCAGATACGCAGTATTTT. Translating it yields CASSRGPHSDTQYF.

This clonotype was counted at least ten times. The chain has TRBV20-1 and TRBJ2-5, with D perhaps matching TRBD2 (5 bases). CDR1 and CDR2 from the germline V gene are DFQATT and SNEGSKA (reference sequence). The CDR3 totals 13 residues. Trimming stripped 3 bases from V and 5 bases from J, with 13 bases between. The CDR3 bases are TGCAGTGCTAGCGAGGGCCTACTCGAGACCCAGTACTTC. Amino acids: CSASEGLLETQYF.

The chain carries TRBV12-3 or TRBV12-4 and TRBJ2-7; weak D call: TRBD1 (5 bases). The germline V and J ends were trimmed by 5 bases and 6 bases, with 20 bases remaining between them. The CDR3 has 15 residues. The CDR3 DNA reads as TGTGCCAGCAGTGTCACAGGCGGTCTAGGTCGCGAGCAGTACTTC. Protein product: CASSVTGGLGREQYF.

This clonotype was recorded many times. J is TRBJ1-1 and V is TRBV5-1; D might be TRBD1 (6 bases). The germline gives CDR1 SGHRS, CDR2 YFSETQ. CDR3 length equals 16 residues. V was clipped by 0 bases and J by 1 base, with 13 bases between them. The CDR3 coding sequence is TGCGCCAGCAGCTTGGGTGGGGGCCGAACGAACACTGAAGCTTTCTTT. Translated: CASSLGGGRTNTEAFF.

Many counts were recorded for this clonotype. The chain has TRBV27 and TRBJ2-1; D uncertain. Germline CDR1 reads MNHEY; CDR2 reads SMNVEV (reference sequence). The CDR3 is 15 residues long. V was shortened by 5 bases and J by 2 bases, with 13 bases between the two germline ends. The CDR3 region is CASSPGSQPYNEQFF. In nucleotides, the CDR3 is TGTGCCAGCAGTCCAGGATCACAGCCCTACAATGAGCAGTTCTTC.